The sample holds a few counts of the clone carrying this T cell receptor beta chain. The antigen remains undetermined. V shed 1 base and J 3 bases; nucleotides not matched to a gene: 11. This CDR3 region has 18 residues. Germline CDR1 reads MGHRA; CDR2 reads YSYEKL. The authors reverse transcribed all of the isolated RNA, so sequencing captured expressed TCRB transcripts. Several million reads on average were seen across naive, central memory and regulatory T cell samples. The table came from immunoSEQ multiplex PCR; TCRdb's copy has only in-frame clones and leaves some out. Of about 740,000 clones detected, about an eighth appear once; the ten largest clones hold less than 0.025%. These data originate in a study of beta chain features in type 1 diabetes. It was via CD45RO/CCR7/CD25/CD127/CD95/CD27 that CD4+ naive, central memory, regulatory and stem cell-like memory cells were sorted. General study points: Small HLA sub-analyses could not settle whether HLA shapes TCRB rearrangement. Patients' naive, central memory and regulatory TCRB repertoires appeared more alike than those of healthy donors. TCRB CDR3s were moderately but significantly shorter in Type 1 diabetes patients in all four CD4+ subsets.

The sequencing sample was made of naive CD4+ T cells from blood. The TCR was taken from a man aged 18 to 29 with type 1 diabetes. This sequence joins TRBV4-1 and TRBJ2-7, with 11 positions matching TRBD2. DNA of the CDR3: TGCGCCAGCAGCCAAGCTGCTAGCGGGGGGCCGCGAAGCTACGAGCAGTACTTC. It encodes CASSQAASGGPRSYEQYF.